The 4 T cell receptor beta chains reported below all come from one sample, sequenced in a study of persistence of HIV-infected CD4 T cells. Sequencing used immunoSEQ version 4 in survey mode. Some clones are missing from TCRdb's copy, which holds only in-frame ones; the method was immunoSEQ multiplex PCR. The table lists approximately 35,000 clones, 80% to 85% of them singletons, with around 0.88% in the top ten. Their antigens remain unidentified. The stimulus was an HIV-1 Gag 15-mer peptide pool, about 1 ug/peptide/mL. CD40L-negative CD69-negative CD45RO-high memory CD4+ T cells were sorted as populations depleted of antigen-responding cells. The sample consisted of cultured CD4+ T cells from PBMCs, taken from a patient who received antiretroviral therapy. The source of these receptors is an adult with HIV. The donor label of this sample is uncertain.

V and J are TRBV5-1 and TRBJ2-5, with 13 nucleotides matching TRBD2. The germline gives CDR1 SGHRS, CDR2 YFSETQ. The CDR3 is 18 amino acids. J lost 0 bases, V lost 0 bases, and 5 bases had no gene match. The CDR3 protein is CASSLGLAGGFYQETQYF. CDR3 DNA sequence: TGCGCCAGCAGCTTGGGACTAGCGGGGGGCTTTTACCAAGAGACCCAGTACTTC.

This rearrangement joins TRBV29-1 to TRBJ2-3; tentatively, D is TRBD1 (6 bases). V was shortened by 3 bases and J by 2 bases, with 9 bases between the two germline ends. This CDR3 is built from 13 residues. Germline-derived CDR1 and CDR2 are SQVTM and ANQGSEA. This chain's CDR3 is CSVDTGTTDTQYF. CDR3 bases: TGCAGCGTTGATACAGGGACCACAGATACGCAGTATTTT.

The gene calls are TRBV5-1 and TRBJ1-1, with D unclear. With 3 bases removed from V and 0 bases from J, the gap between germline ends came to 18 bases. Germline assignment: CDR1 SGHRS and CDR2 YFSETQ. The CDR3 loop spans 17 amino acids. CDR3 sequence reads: CASSSPRGRDLNTEAFF. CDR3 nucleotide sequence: TGCGCCAGCAGCTCCCCTCGCGGACGGGATTTGAACACTGAAGCTTTCTTT. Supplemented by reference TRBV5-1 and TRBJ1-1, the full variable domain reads KAGVTQTPRYLIKTRGQQVTLSCSPISGHRSVSWYQQTPGQGLQFLFEYFSETQRNKGNFPGRFSGRQFSNSRSEMNVSTLELGDSALYLCASSSPRGRDLNTEAFFGQGTRLTVV.

The CDR3 nucleotides read TGTGCCAGCAGTCGGGGGCAGGGTTTTTATGGCTACACCTTC. As protein: CASSRGQGFYGYTF. The gene calls are TRBV27 and TRBJ1-2, with TRBD1 as a possible D gene (6 bases). The germline gives CDR1 MNHEY, CDR2 SMNVEV (reference sequence). Deletions cut 5 bases from V and 5 bases from J, with 15 bases between. The CDR3 covers 14 residues.